Below are 11 T cell receptor beta chains sequenced from a single sample in a study of CD8 T cells in Susac syndrome. When the RNA was reverse transcribed, random hexamers were used with an input of about 0.5 to 1 ug. Each CDR3 protein is one row after TCRdb ran MiXCR on the immunoSEQ multiplex PCR reads. The sample holds 150,000 to 200,000 distinct CDR3 sequences, around nine tenths seen once. The sequenced sample was CD4+ T cells from PBMCs. These receptors all stem from a human donor with Susac syndrome.

The chain joins TRBV13 to TRBJ2-3; no reliable D call. The CDR3 sequence is 12 residues long. CDR1 is PRHDT, CDR2 FYEKMQ, per germline (reference sequence). The ends were cut back, 0 bases at V and 6 bases at J, with 4 bases in the middle. The DNA for the CDR3 is TGTGCCAGCAGCTTAGGCCGGGATACGCAGTATTTT. It specifies CASSLGRDTQYF.

The V and J genes are TRBV5-6 and TRBJ1-3; 7 bases agree with TRBD1. The ends lost 2 bases at V and 2 bases at J; junction bases unmatched: 4. Per germline, CDR1 SGHDT and CDR2 YYEEEE. The CDR3 extends over 15 amino acids. The CDR3 sequence: CASSLDTGAGNTIYF. The CDR3 DNA follows: TGTGCCAGCAGCTTAGATACAGGGGCTGGAAACACCATATATTTT.

This clonotype was observed a single time. V is TRBV25-1 and J is TRBJ2-1; either TRBD1 or TRBD2 may fit D (5 bases each). V lost 4 bases to trimming and J lost 0 bases, with 16 bases between them. The germline gives CDR1 MGHDK, CDR2 SYGVNS. CDR3 length: 17 residues. The CDR3 reads CASSVSGPTNSYNEQFF. The CDR3, as DNA: TGTGCCAGCAGTGTCTCGGGACCAACGAACTCCTACAATGAGCAGTTCTTC.

This chain joins TRBV20-1 and TRBJ2-2; D unresolved. The germline V and J ends were trimmed by 2 bases and 4 bases, with 17 bases remaining between them. The CDR3 sequence is 16 residues long. The germline V gene encodes CDR1 DFQATT and CDR2 SNEGSKA (reference sequence). CDR3 sequence reads: CSARPPVGQFTGELFF. Written as DNA, the CDR3 is TGCAGTGCTAGACCACCGGTAGGCCAGTTCACCGGGGAGCTGTTTTTT.

This clonotype came up a few times. The rearrangement links TRBV6-1 to TRBJ2-2; no clear D. V was clipped by 7 bases and J by 3 bases, with 15 bases between them. This CDR3 comprises 15 residues. Looked up from germline, CDR1 is MNHNS and CDR2 is SASEGT. CDR3 residues: CASTRRGFDTGELFF. The DNA for the CDR3 is TGTGCCAGCACTCGGAGAGGCTTCGACACCGGGGAGCTGTTTTTT.

This clonotype was counted a few times. This rearrangement joins TRBV29-1 to TRBJ2-1; perhaps TRBD1 as D (7 bases). V was shortened by 4 bases and J by 5 bases, with 18 bases between the two germline ends. Germline loops: CDR1 SQVTM, CDR2 ANQGSEA. The CDR3 is 15 residues long. CDR3 nucleotide sequence: TGCAGCGTTGCCGTACAGGGGACTGGAAACAATGAGCAGTTCTTC. Translating it yields CSVAVQGTGNNEQFF.

Regarding this clonotype: An end of the junction does not agree with germline; a read error may underlie this. The CDR3 protein is CASSPLGLGTDTQYF. The CDR3 nucleotides are TGTGCTAGCAGCCCGTTGGGATTGGGCACAGATACGCAGTATTTT. The rearrangement uses TRBV7-7 and TRBJ2-3, with D uncertain. The length of the CDR3 is 15 residues. Germline CDR1 SSHAT, CDR2 FNYEAQ (reference sequence).

This chain links TRBV19 with TRBJ2-2, with D perhaps TRBD1 (6 bases). V was pared by 4 bases and J by 4 bases, with 10 bases between. CDR1 is LNHDA and CDR2 is SQIVND in the germline V gene (reference sequence). CDR3 length: 14 residues. The CDR3 protein is CASSRGPGTGELFF. The CDR3 region has the DNA TGTGCCAGTAGTAGGGGGCCCGGCACCGGGGAGCTGTTTTTT.

This sequence joins TRBV2 and TRBJ2-1; 10 nucleotides line up with TRBD2. The CDR3 loop spans 14 amino acids. V was pared by 6 bases and J by 7 bases, with 6 bases of the junction left unmatched. CDR1 SNHLY and CDR2 FYNNEI come from the germline V gene. The CDR3 region has the DNA TGTGCCAGCAGCCCCATGGGACTAGCGAATGAGCAGTTCTTC. Protein: CASSPMGLANEQFF.

This chain uses TRBV12-3 or TRBV12-4 with TRBJ1-2; 8 nucleotides line up with TRBD1. The V and J ends lost 6 bases and 1 base, in that order; junction bases with no gene match: 7. The CDR3 consists of 15 residues. The CDR3 DNA follows: TGTGCCAGCAGCTACGGACAGGGCCATAACTATGGCTACACCTTC. Amino acids: CASSYGQGHNYGYTF.

This clonotype was seen more than once but under ten times. The CDR3 sequence: CASSQTYSGNTIYF. CDR3 in DNA: TGTGCCAGCAGCCAGACTTACTCTGGAAACACCATATATTTT. This chain links TRBV3-1 with TRBJ1-3; D call uncertain. This CDR3 region has 14 residues. The germline V gene has CDR1 LGHDT and CDR2 YNNKEL (reference sequence). The V and J ends lost 3 bases and 0 bases respectively, with 6 bases between them.